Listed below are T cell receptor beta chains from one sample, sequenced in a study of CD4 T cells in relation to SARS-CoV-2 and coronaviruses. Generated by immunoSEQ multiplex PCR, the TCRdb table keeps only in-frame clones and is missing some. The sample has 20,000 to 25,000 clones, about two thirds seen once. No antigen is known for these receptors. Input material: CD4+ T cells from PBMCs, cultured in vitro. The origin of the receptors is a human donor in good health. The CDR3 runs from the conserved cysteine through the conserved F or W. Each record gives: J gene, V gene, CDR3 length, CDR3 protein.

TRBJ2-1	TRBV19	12	CASSPRYNEQFF
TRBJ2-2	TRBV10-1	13	CASSTGLAGELFF
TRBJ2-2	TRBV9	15	CASSVLLAGAGELFF
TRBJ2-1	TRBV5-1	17	CASRRQGLTSGREMQFF
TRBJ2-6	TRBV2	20	CASSGWGTGTGSAGANVLTF
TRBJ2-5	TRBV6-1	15	CASSDLAGGRETQYF
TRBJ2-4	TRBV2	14	CASRGDTRSNIQYF
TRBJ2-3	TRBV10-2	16	CASSEMAEVGTDTQYF
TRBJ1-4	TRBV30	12	CAWQGGSEKLFF
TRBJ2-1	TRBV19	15	CASTPNGVKGNEQFF
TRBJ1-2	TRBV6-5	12	CASSLDRFGYTF
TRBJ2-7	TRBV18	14	CASSVIGTIDEQYF
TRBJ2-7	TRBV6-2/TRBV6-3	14	CASSSRLAGGEQYF
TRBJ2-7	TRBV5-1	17	CASSLEQAVNRAYEQYF
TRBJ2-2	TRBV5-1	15	CASSLNPRDTGELFF
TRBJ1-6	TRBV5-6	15	CASSLDRGQSSPLHF
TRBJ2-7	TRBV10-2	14	CASSDTSGTYEQYF
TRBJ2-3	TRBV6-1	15	CASREGLADTDTQYF
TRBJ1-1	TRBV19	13	CASSWSGDTEAFF
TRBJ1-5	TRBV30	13	CAWSVGGGQPQHF
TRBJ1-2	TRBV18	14	CASSPPELRGGYTF
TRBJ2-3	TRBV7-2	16	CASSLSGQGPRDTQYF
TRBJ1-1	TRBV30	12	CAWSVRSLEAFF
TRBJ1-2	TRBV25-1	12	CASNTGSYGYTF
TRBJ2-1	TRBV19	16	CASSPRRTSGSNEQFF
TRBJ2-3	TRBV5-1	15	CASSVAPPGTDTQYF
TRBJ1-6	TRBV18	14	CASSTGGSGSPLHF
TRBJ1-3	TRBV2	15	CASSTRQGARNTIYF
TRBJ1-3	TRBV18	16	CASSRGTASSGNTIYF